One and the same sample provided the 19 T cell receptor beta chains below, sequenced in a study of CD8 T cells in ankylosing spondylitis (dated 2017 in TCRdb). Results and caveats for the whole study, not just this receptor: A TCR beta motif made up of several highly homologous amino acid variants appeared to be characteristic of blood from ankylosing spondylitis patients.

These receptors' targets are unknown. Libraries came from 5' RACE. The instrument was an Illumina HiSeq 2500. Using fastp at Q25 and MiXCR, TCRdb reprocessed the public reads and kept productive beta chains. Rows with one shared CDR3 protein collapse into an entry with the most common genes and DNA. This sample comprises a few hundred thousand distinct CDR3 sequences, 18% of them detected only once. Roughly 42% of the sample belongs to the ten largest clones. Sequenced: blood, either unsorted or a sorted T cell fraction (not recorded which). These receptors all stem from a male donor with ankylosing spondylitis.

A few counts support this clonotype. V and J are TRBV4-1 and TRBJ2-1, with 11 nucleotides matching TRBD1. In germline, CDR1 is MGHRA, CDR2 YSYEKL. This CDR3 contains 15 residues. Trimming at V came to 1 base and at J to 8 bases, leaving 4 bases not matched to a gene. CDR3: CASSQVGTGGDEQFF. In DNA form, the CDR3 reads TGCGCCAGCAGCCAAGTTGGGACAGGGGGGGATGAGCAGTTCTTC.

This clonotype was seen only a few times. The J gene is TRBJ1-2, the V gene TRBV20-1, with D possibly being TRBD1 (5 bases). The CDR3 is 15 residues long. CDR1 and CDR2 from the germline V gene are DFQATT and SNEGSKA (reference sequence). Trimming took off 3 bases at V and 5 bases at J, with 19 bases between the two ends. CDR3 nucleotides: TGCAGTGCTAGCCAATTATCAGGGTTTGAGTATGGCTACACCTTC. It codes for CSASQLSGFEYGYTF.

This clonotype was seen a few times. The chain carries TRBV9 and TRBJ2-5, with D possibly TRBD2 on 6 matching bases. V was pared by 2 bases and J by 4 bases, with 9 bases between. CDR1 is SGDLS, CDR2 YYNGEE, per germline. The length of the CDR3 is 13 residues. The CDR3 DNA follows: TGTGCCAGCAGCGTGGGGGGATCAGAGACCCAGTACTTC. It translates to CASSVGGSETQYF.

V usage is TRBV5-1 and J usage is TRBJ2-1, with 10 bases fitting TRBD2. CDR3 size: 15 residues. The germline gives CDR1 SGHRS, CDR2 YFSETQ. V dropped 2 bases and J dropped 8; count of bases not matched to a gene: 7. In DNA, the CDR3 is TGCGCCAGCAGCTTAGCGGGGGGGCCTAGGGATGAGCAGTTCTTC. It yields the protein CASSLAGGPRDEQFF.

This clonotype turned up a few times. The genes are TRBV4-1 and TRBJ1-1, with D possibly matching TRBD1 (5 bases). The CDR3 spans 15 residues. Germline values: CDR1 MGHRA, CDR2 YSYEKL. V was cut by 0 bases and J by 4 bases, with 12 bases left in between. CDR3 bases: TGCGCCAGCAGCCAAGAAAGCCGGGGGGGCACTGAAGCTTTCTTT. Translation gives CASSQESRGGTEAFF.

The rearrangement joins TRBV20-1 to TRBJ2-3, with D possibly matching TRBD1 (6 bases). Between the trimmed V and J ends, which lost 1 base and 0 bases, there was a span of 11 bases. There are 15 residues in the CDR3. Germline lookup yields CDR1 DFQATT and CDR2 SNEGSKA (reference sequence). For the CDR3, the DNA is TGCAGTGCTAGAGGTTGGACAGATAGCACAGATACGCAGTATTTT. Translation: CSARGWTDSTDTQYF.

This clonotype was seen ten or more times. The chain combines TRBV11-2 with TRBJ2-1, with TRBD2 identical over 11 bases. The germline V gene has CDR1 SGHAT and CDR2 FQNNGV. With V trimmed by 2 bases and J by 3 bases, 9 bases remained unmatched. The CDR3 is 18 residues long. This CDR3 is CASSLRGVGTSGYNEQFF. The DNA for the CDR3 is TGTGCCAGCAGCTTACGGGGTGTAGGGACTAGCGGCTACAATGAGCAGTTCTTC. Combining the CDR3 with reference TRBV11-2 and TRBJ2-1 gives the whole variable domain EAGVAQSPRYKIIEKRQSVAFWCNPISGHATLYWYQQILGQGPKLLIQFQNNGVVDDSQLPKDRFSAERLKGVDSTLKIQPAKLEDSAVYLCASSLRGVGTSGYNEQFFGPGTRLTVL.

This clonotype was observed a few times. This chain joins TRBV18 and TRBJ2-7, with D possibly matching TRBD2 (5 bases). The CDR3 runs 16 residues. Deletions cut 3 bases from V and 2 bases from J, with 17 bases between. From germline, CDR1 is KGHSH and CDR2 LQKENI. CDR3 sequence (DNA): TGTGCCAGCTCACCGATAAACCGGGGATTACCCTACGAGCAGTACTTC. This translates into CASSPINRGLPYEQYF. Filled out from reference TRBV18 and TRBJ2-7, the complete variable domain reads NAGVMQNPRHLVRRRGQEARLRCSPMKGHSHVYWYRQLPEEGLKFMVYLQKENIIDESGMPKERFSAEFPKEGPSILRIQQVVRGDSAAYFCASSPINRGLPYEQYFGPGTRLTVT.

This clonotype was counted between two and nine times. The CDR3 loop is CSAEGTGVYYEQYF. The CDR3 nucleotides are TGCAGTGCTGAGGGGACAGGGGTGTACTACGAGCAGTACTTC. The gene calls are TRBV20-1 and TRBJ2-7, with 10 nucleotides matching TRBD1. The CDR3 has 14 amino acids. Germline V gene sequence: CDR1 DFQATT, CDR2 SNEGSKA (reference sequence). The V and J ends lost 5 bases and 3 bases, in that order; junction bases with no gene match: 7.

CDR3 protein: CASSHAEGEQYF. CDR3 nucleotide sequence: TGTGCCAGCAGTCACGCTGAAGGCGAGCAGTACTTC. This sequence joins TRBV2 and TRBJ2-7; D gene uncertain. The V gene lost 5 bases and the J gene lost 6 bases, with 11 bases spanning the gap. The CDR3 has 12 residues. Germline assignment: CDR1 SNHLY and CDR2 FYNNEI.

The rearrangement uses TRBV27 and TRBJ2-2; 7 bases are shared with TRBD2. CDR1 and CDR2 (germline): MNHEY, SMNVEV (reference sequence). J lost 7 bases, V lost 2 bases, and 4 bases had no gene match. The length of the CDR3 is 14 residues. The CDR3 protein is CASSLLAGDGELFF. CDR3 sequence (DNA): TGTGCCAGCAGTTTACTCGCGGGAGACGGGGAGCTGTTTTTT.

This rearrangement joins TRBV5-5 to TRBJ1-2, with a tentative D call TRBD1 (5 bases). V lost 2 bases to trimming and J lost 4 bases, with 12 bases between them. Germline V gene data show CDR1 as SGHKS and CDR2 as YYEKEE (reference sequence). This CDR3 has 14 residues. The CDR3 bases are TGTGCCAGCAGCTTATGGGACGCCGGCTATGGCTACACCTTC. The encoded protein is CASSLWDAGYGYTF.

This clonotype came up a few times. This chain uses TRBV6-1 with TRBJ2-5; 8 nucleotides match TRBD1. J was trimmed by 5 bases and V by 6 bases; bases with no gene match: 20. The CDR3 has 18 residues. The germline CDR1 and CDR2 sequences are MNHNS and SASEGT. The CDR3 here is CASRPAGVRTGLGETQYF. The CDR3 DNA reads as TGTGCCAGCAGACCAGCCGGGGTTAGGACAGGGCTAGGGGAGACCCAGTACTTC.

This clonotype has only a few counts. The V and J genes are TRBV27 and TRBJ2-3; the D is unclear. V was shortened by 5 bases and J by 0 bases, with 9 bases between the two germline ends. The CDR3 length is 14 residues. Per the germline V gene, CDR1 is MNHEY and CDR2 is SMNVEV (reference sequence). Here the CDR3 DNA reads TGTGCCAGCAGTCCAATCGCTAGCACAGATACGCAGTATTTT. The encoded protein is CASSPIASTDTQYF.

This clonotype was picked up a small number of times. The rearrangement uses TRBV12-3 or TRBV12-4 and TRBJ2-3; tentative D call: TRBD2 (6 bases). The CDR3 is made up of 14 amino acids. V lost 3 bases to trimming and J lost 2 bases, with 9 bases between them. The CDR3 region has the DNA TGTGCCAGCAGTTTCGCGGGGTTCACAGATACGCAGTATTTT. Translation: CASSFAGFTDTQYF.

This clonotype appeared a few times. V and J are TRBV15 and TRBJ1-1, with a tentative D call TRBD1 (6 bases). V was trimmed by 0 bases and J by 4 bases, leaving 6 bases between them. The CDR3 runs 13 residues. Germline CDR1 reads LNHNV; CDR2 reads YYDKDF (reference sequence). The CDR3 region is CATSRDRGTEAFF. As DNA, the CDR3 is TGTGCCACCAGCAGAGACAGGGGCACTGAAGCTTTCTTT.

In its sample, this clonotype was seen a few times. The V call is TRBV5-1, the J call TRBJ2-1; D may be TRBD1 or TRBD2 (6 bases each). Trimming stripped 0 bases from V and 4 bases from J, with 14 bases between. The CDR3 runs 16 residues. Germline V gene lookup returns CDR1 SGHRS and CDR2 YFSETQ. CDR3 nucleotide sequence: TGCGCCAGCAGCTTGGCCTGGGGGGCTGGGTACAATGAGCAGTTCTTC. Translated: CASSLAWGAGYNEQFF.

This chain's CDR3 is CASSGSTGNEQFF. The CDR3 region has the DNA TGTGCCAGCAGCGGATCGACAGGGAATGAGCAGTTCTTC. The J gene is TRBJ2-1, the V gene TRBV9; TRBD1 matches 7 bases. Trimming at V came to 3 bases and at J to 7 bases, leaving 4 bases not matched to a gene. Germline V gives CDR1 SGDLS, CDR2 YYNGEE. This CDR3 is built from 13 residues.

The chain joins TRBV7-9 to TRBJ1-1; TRBD1 is a possible D gene (6 bases). Trimming took off 6 bases at V and 5 bases at J, with 10 bases between the two ends. CDR1 is SEHNR, CDR2 FQNEAQ, per germline (reference sequence). The CDR3 is 12 residues long. CDR3 sequence: CASRGGQTEAFF. The CDR3 region has the DNA TGTGCCAGCAGGGGGGGGCAAACTGAAGCTTTCTTT.